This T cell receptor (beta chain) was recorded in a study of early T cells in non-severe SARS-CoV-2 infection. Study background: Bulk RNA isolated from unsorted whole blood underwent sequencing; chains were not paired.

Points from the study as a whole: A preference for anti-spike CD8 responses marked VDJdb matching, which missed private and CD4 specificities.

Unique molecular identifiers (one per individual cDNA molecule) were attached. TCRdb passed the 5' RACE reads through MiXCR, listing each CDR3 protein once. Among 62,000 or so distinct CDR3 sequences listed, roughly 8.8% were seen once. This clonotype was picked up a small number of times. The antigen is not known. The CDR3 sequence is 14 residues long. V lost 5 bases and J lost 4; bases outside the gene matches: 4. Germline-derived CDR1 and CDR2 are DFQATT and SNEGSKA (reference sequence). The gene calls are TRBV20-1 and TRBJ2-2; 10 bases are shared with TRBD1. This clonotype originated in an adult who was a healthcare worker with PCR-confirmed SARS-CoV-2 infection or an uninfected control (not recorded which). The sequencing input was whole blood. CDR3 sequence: CSARGTGVTGELFF. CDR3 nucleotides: TGCAGTGCTCGGGGGACAGGGGTCACCGGGGAGCTGTTTTTT.